Each of the 20 T cell receptor beta chains below was sequenced from the same sample in a study of regulatory T cells in long-lasting Graves disease. CDR3-region Arm-PCR and iRepertoire HTBI primers produced the TCR beta libraries. TCRdb called the multiplex PCR reads again in MiXCR, with one record for every CDR3 protein. The sample holds 400,000 to 500,000 distinct CDR3 sequences, under 25% seen once. Sample time point: persistent/refractory GD, antithyroid drugs over 5 years with positive TRAb. TCR sequences were obtained from RNA taken from PBMCs. The sequencing here drew on peripheral blood mononuclear cells (PBMCs), taken when the disease was refractory, from a patient treated with antithyroid drugs. The receptors derive from a female donor with Graves disease.

The J gene is TRBJ2-7, the V gene TRBV4-1; possible D gene TRBD1, 5 bases. Deletions cut 0 bases from V and 0 bases from J, with 12 bases between. The CDR3 consists of 16 residues. Per the germline V gene, CDR1 is MGHRA and CDR2 is YSYEKL. This chain's CDR3 is CASSQEWGTSSYEQYF. The DNA of the CDR3 is TGCGCCAGCAGCCAAGAATGGGGCACGAGCTCCTACGAGCAGTACTTC.

This clonotype was counted a few times. This chain joins TRBV19 and TRBJ2-2; 9 bases are shared with TRBD2. The ends lost 6 bases at V and 3 bases at J; junction bases unmatched: 23. There are 21 residues in the CDR3. The V gene's germline CDR1 is LNHDA and CDR2 SQIVND (reference sequence). The CDR3 bases are TGTGCCAGTAGCCTCTCGTGGGTTAGCGGGAGACGATTACGGGACACCGGGGAGCTGTTTTTT. This encodes CASSLSWVSGRRLRDTGELFF.

This clonotype was counted ten times or more. The V and J genes are TRBV27 and TRBJ2-7, with D tentatively TRBD1 (6 bases). V lost 5 bases to trimming and J lost 0 bases, with 11 bases between them. Germline V gene sequence: CDR1 MNHEY, CDR2 SMNVEV (reference sequence). The CDR3 has 14 residues. For the CDR3, the DNA is TGTGCCAGCAGTCCCAGGGACAACTCCTACGAGCAGTACTTC. It translates to CASSPRDNSYEQYF.

This clonotype was seen repeatedly, ten times or more. The rearrangement uses TRBV11-2 and TRBJ2-5; TRBD1 agrees at 10 bases. Germline V gives CDR1 SGHAT, CDR2 FQNNGV. The J segment lost 5 bases and the V segment lost 5 bases, leaving 14 bases of the junction unmatched. This CDR3 has 17 amino acids. The CDR3 region is CASSPPRDRGRLETQYF. CDR3 nucleotide sequence: TGTGCCAGCAGCCCCCCGCGCGACAGGGGGCGTTTGGAGACCCAGTACTTC.

CDR3 region: CASSQGGGSGETQYF. In DNA form, the CDR3 reads TGTGCCAGTAGTCAAGGAGGCGGGAGTGGGGAGACCCAGTACTTC. V and J are TRBV19 and TRBJ2-5, with 7 nucleotides matching TRBD2. V shed 5 bases, J shed 5 bases, and the junction held 11 bases outside the gene matches. The CDR3 is 15 amino acids. Per the germline V gene, CDR1 is LNHDA and CDR2 is SQIVND (reference sequence).

V gene TRBV29-1 combines with J gene TRBJ1-2; D is unclear. CDR3 length: 11 amino acids. CDR1 is SQVTM, CDR2 ANQGSEA, per germline. Trimming took 3 bases from V and 6 from J, leaving 8 bases between them. The CDR3 nucleotides read TGCAGCGTTGAGAAAGGCCATGGCTACACCTTC. Protein sequence: CSVEKGHGYTF.

Ten or more counts support this clonotype. This chain uses TRBV6-1 with TRBJ1-5, with 8 bases identical to TRBD1. Germline V lookup: CDR1 MNHNS, CDR2 SASEGT. J gave up 3 bases and V 6 bases, and 4 bases lay outside the gene matches. The CDR3 has 14 residues. CDR3 DNA: TGTGCCAGCAGCACGACAGGGGACAATCAGCCCCAGCATTTT. As protein: CASSTTGDNQPQHF.

This clonotype has ten or more counts. This rearrangement joins TRBV2 to TRBJ1-2; D remains unclear. Trimming took 3 bases from V and 6 from J, leaving 14 bases between them. The germline V gene has CDR1 SNHLY and CDR2 FYNNEI. This CDR3 contains 14 residues. In DNA, the CDR3 is TGTGCCAGCAGTGAGAGATACCCAGTGGATGGCTACACCTTC. Amino acids: CASSERYPVDGYTF.

This clonotype was counted only a few times. CDR3 residues: CASSLNPARDSYEQYF. CDR3 nucleotide sequence: TGTGCCAGCAGCTTAAATCCCGCCAGGGACTCCTACGAGCAGTACTTC. The gene calls are TRBV11-2 and TRBJ2-7; weak D call: TRBD1 (5 bases). The CDR3 is 16 amino acids. CDR1 and CDR2 (germline): SGHAT, FQNNGV. Trimming removed 2 bases at V and 0 bases at J, with 14 bases between.

This clonotype was seen at least ten times. The chain links TRBV3-1 to TRBJ2-5; TRBD1 aligns across 7 bases. V dropped 6 bases and J dropped 6; count of bases not matched to a gene: 7. CDR1 and CDR2 from the germline V gene are LGHDT and YNNKEL (reference sequence). The CDR3 loop spans 13 amino acids. In DNA, the CDR3 is TGTGCCAGCAGTCATACAGGGGTAAAGACCCAGTACTTC. This translates into CASSHTGVKTQYF.

Concerning this clonotype itself: One end of the junction does not line up with germline, which may come from a read error. This chain links TRBV3-1 with TRBJ1-1; D remains unclear. Looked up from germline, CDR1 is LGHDT and CDR2 is YNNKEL (reference sequence). The CDR3 is 11 residues long. The DNA of the CDR3 is TGTGCCGGCAGCCAGGACACTGAAGCTTTCTTT. It translates to CAGSQDTEAFF.

The sample holds many counts of this clonotype. The chain has TRBV28 and TRBJ1-2; D is unclear. With 3 bases removed from V and 4 bases from J, the gap between germline ends came to 15 bases. Looked up from germline, CDR1 is MDHEN and CDR2 is SYDVKM. CDR3 length: 15 residues. DNA of the CDR3: TGTGCCAGCAGTTTGCGCCCCAGCTCCGGCTATGGCTACACCTTC. Amino acid sequence: CASSLRPSSGYGYTF.

This clonotype was counted many times. The chain recombines TRBV11-1 with TRBJ2-7; 9 bases fit TRBD2. This CDR3 is 16 amino acids long. Trimming removed 4 bases from V and 0 bases from J; junction bases left unmatched: 7. Germline V gene lookup returns CDR1 SGHAT and CDR2 FQDESV (reference sequence). The CDR3 loop is CASSSVAGASSYEQYF. For the CDR3, the DNA is TGTGCCAGCAGCTCGGTAGCGGGGGCGAGCTCCTACGAGCAGTACTTC.

A word on this clonotype: A single base separates this from a much larger clone, so it may be a read error. The rearrangement links TRBV6-2 or TRBV6-3 to TRBJ2-7, with 7 positions matching TRBD1. J was trimmed by 6 bases and V by 6 bases; bases with no gene match: 11. Germline CDR1 MNHEY, CDR2 SVGEGT. CDR3 length: 14 residues. In DNA, the CDR3 is TGTGCCAGCAGACCGACAGGGATCACCTGCGAGCAGTACTTC. It codes for CASRPTGITCEQYF.

The V and J genes are TRBV19 and TRBJ2-2, with no clear D. The CDR3 spans 15 residues. The V and J ends lost 0 bases and 4 bases respectively, with 9 bases between them. Germline lookup yields CDR1 LNHDA and CDR2 SQIVND (reference sequence). CDR3 residues: CASSIDSMATGELFF. Here the CDR3 DNA reads TGTGCCAGTAGTATAGATAGTATGGCCACCGGGGAGCTGTTTTTT.

Comments on this clonotype: Since no conserved phenylalanine or tryptophan closes the CDR3, a read error is the likely cause. This rearrangement joins TRBV6-1 to TRBJ2-7; D is possibly TRBD2 (5 bases). The CDR3 extends over 15 amino acids. The V gene's germline CDR1 is MNHNS and CDR2 SASEGT. Trimming left V 6 bases short and J 2 bases short, with 17 bases between. The CDR3 sequence: CASSQAAGPAYEQYL. The CDR3, as DNA: TGTGCCAGCAGCCAGGCGGCGGGCCCGGCCTACGAGCAGTACCTC.

CDR3 sequence (DNA): TGTGCCAGTAGTATAGGACTAGCGGTAAACGAGCAGTACTTC. It codes for CASSIGLAVNEQYF. The chain joins TRBV19 to TRBJ2-7, with 9 bases that match TRBD2. Germline CDR1 LNHDA, CDR2 SQIVND (reference sequence). The CDR3 runs 14 residues. V lost 1 base to trimming and J lost 5 bases; unmatched junction nucleotides: 3.

Only a few counts were recorded for this clonotype. V gene TRBV5-1 combines with J gene TRBJ1-6; 9 nucleotides agree with TRBD1. The V segment lost 4 bases and the J segment 5 bases; nucleotides outside the gene matches: 4. This CDR3 is built from 15 residues. CDR1 is SGHRS, CDR2 YFSETQ, per germline. Here the CDR3 DNA reads TGCGCCAGCAGCCTTCGGACAGGGGATAATTCACCCCTCCACTTT. It yields the protein CASSLRTGDNSPLHF.

With respect to this clonotype: A much larger clonotype is one base distant, so this may be a read error. The chain couples TRBV29-1 to TRBJ2-5, with 10 bases lining up with TRBD1. Germline CDR1 reads SQVTM; CDR2 reads ANQGSEA. This CDR3 comprises 13 residues. This CDR3 is CSVVRTGGEAQYF. The CDR3 region has the DNA TGCAGCGTTGTTAGGACAGGGGGAGAGGCCCAGTACTTC.

The chain has TRBV19 and TRBJ1-1, with D uncertain. Germline V gene lookup returns CDR1 LNHDA and CDR2 SQIVND (reference sequence). The CDR3 totals 12 residues. Between the trimmed V and J ends, which lost 4 bases and 7 bases, there was a span of 10 bases. CDR3 region: CASSNVGFEAFF. CDR3 bases: TGTGCCAGTAGTAACGTGGGTTTTGAAGCTTTCTTT.